This T cell receptor (beta chain) was captured in a study of T cells in Graves' hyperthyroidism and ophthalmopathy. For the study at large: Peripheral blood specimens were obtained at initial diagnosis, prior to any treatment. The study, taken as a whole, reports: The model anticipated ophthalmopathy a median approximately six months pre-onset. The blood repertoire included most of the expanded thyroid clonotypes above 0.001.

V was trimmed by 4 bases and J by 5 bases, leaving 11 bases between them. This CDR3 has 13 residues. Any patient presenting with uncontrolled infection, other autoimmune disease, pregnancy or lactation was left out. This clonotype was picked up many times. The antigen is undetermined. Amplified TCR beta CDR3 regions came from RNA transcripts. The study used the HTBI primer set for a first-round RT-PCR of the TCR CDR3. TCRdb reprocessed the multiplex PCR reads via MiXCR and lists one record per CDR3 protein. The table records about 280,000 distinct CDR3 sequences, around a quarter of them present only once.

The TCR was taken from a man aged 40-50 years with Graves' hyperthyroidism that later progressed to Graves' ophthalmopathy. Material: blood. This rearrangement joins TRBV12-3 or TRBV12-4 to TRBJ2-5; D may match TRBD1 or TRBD2 (5 bases each). The DNA of the CDR3 is TGTGCCAGCAGTTGGGGGTTGGGTGAGACCCAGTACTTC. Its protein is CASSWGLGETQYF.